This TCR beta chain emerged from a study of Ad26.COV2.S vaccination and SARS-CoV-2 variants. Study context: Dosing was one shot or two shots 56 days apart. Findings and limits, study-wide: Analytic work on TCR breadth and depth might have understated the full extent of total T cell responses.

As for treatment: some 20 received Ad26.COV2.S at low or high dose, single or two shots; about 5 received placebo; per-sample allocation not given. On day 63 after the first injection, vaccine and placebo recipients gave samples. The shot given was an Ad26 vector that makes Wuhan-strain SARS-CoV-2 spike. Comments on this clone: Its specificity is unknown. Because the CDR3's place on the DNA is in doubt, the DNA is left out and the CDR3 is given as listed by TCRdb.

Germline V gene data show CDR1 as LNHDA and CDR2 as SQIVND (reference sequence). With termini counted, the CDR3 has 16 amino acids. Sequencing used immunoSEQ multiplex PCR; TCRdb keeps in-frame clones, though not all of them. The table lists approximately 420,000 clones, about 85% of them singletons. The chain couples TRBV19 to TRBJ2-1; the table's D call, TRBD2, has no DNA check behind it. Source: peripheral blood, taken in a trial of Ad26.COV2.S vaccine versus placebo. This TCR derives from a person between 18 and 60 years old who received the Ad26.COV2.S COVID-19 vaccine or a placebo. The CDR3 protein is CASTSERASGVLEQFF.